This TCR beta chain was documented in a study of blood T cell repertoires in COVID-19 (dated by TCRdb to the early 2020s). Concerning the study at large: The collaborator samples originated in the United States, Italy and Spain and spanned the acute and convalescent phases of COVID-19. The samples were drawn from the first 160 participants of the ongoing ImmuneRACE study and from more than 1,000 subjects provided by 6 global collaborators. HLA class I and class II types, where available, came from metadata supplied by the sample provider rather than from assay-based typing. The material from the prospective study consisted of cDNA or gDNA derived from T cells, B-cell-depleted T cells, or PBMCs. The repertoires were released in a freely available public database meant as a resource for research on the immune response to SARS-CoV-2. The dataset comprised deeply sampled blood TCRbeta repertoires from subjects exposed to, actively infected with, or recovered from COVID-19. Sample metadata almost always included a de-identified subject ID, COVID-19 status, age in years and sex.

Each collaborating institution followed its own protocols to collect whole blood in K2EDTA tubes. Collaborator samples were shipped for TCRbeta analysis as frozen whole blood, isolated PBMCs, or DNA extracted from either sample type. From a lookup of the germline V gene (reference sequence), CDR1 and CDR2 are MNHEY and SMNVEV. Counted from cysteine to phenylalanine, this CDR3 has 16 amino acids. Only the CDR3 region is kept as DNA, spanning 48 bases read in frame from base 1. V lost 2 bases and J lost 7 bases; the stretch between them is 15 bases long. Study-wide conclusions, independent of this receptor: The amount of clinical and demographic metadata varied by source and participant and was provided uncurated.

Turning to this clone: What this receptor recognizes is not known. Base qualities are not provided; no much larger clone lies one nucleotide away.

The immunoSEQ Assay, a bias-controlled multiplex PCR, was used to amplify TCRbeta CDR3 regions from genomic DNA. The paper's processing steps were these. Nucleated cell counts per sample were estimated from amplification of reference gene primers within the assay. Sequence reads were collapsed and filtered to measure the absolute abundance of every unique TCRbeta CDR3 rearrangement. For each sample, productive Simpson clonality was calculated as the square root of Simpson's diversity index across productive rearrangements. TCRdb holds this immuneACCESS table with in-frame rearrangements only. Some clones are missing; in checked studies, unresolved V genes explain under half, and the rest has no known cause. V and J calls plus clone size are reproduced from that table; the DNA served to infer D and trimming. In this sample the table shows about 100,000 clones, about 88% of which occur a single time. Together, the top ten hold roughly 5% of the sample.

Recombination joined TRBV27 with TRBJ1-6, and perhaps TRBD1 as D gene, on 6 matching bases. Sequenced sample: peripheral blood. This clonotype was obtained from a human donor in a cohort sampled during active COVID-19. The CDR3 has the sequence CASSLVAGALNSPLHF. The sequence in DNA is TGTGCCAGCAGTTTAGTGGCGGGGGCGTTGAATTCACCCCTCCACTTT.